Below, one T cell receptor beta chain is given with its context. Its antigen is still unknown. The entry originates in a study of cytomegalovirus exposure and HLA in healthy donors. The overall study: Findings of an earlier analysis included some 120 million unique TCR beta sequences from 170 million or so T cells. Approximately 85 million unique TCRs from HLA-typed donors were held in an early data release.

The length of the CDR3 is 16 residues. After removal of 4 bases from V and 4 bases from J, the junction contained 7 bases not matched to a gene. The germline V gene has CDR1 SGHRS and CDR2 YFSETQ. The PCR had 60 Vbeta and 13 Jbeta primers. Libraries were prepared by immunoSEQ multiplex PCR; TCRdb keeps only in-frame clonotypes and omits some of them. The table lists over 150,000 clones, 75% to 85% of them singletons. Study-wide findings and caveats: The majority of CMV-associated TCR beta chains were reported as apparently HLA-restricted in a later analysis. An observed cluster of highly shared sequence variants was recorded as a likely sequencing artifact.

The chain uses TRBV5-1 and TRBJ2-7; TRBD2 matches 14 bases. The sequencing sample was made of PBMCs. This sequence was found in a girl aged 2-10 years in good health and CMV-seropositive. The CDR3: CASSRLAGGESYEQYF. In DNA form, the CDR3 reads TGCGCCAGCAGCCGACTAGCGGGAGGGGAATCTTACGAGCAGTACTTC.